The 8 T cell receptor beta chains listed next were all sequenced from one sample in a study of blood T cell repertoires in COVID-19. Generated by immunoSEQ multiplex PCR, the TCRdb table keeps only in-frame clones and is missing some. The sample contains about 130,000 clones, over 75% of which appear only once. Sequencing was done on a sample of peripheral blood. The receptors shown here come from a man in his 60s with acute or convalescent COVID-19.

The rearrangement joins TRBV5-1 to TRBJ2-1; 9 positions agree with TRBD2. Looked up from germline, CDR1 is SGHRS and CDR2 is YFSETQ. The CDR3 loop spans 16 amino acids. The junction had 9 bases not matched to a gene; V was cut back by 0 bases and J by 8 bases. The CDR3 DNA sequence: TGCGCCAGCAGCTTGGTTAGGACTAGCGAGTCGGATGAGCAGTTCTTC. Translating gives CASSLVRTSESDEQFF. Using reference TRBV5-1 and TRBJ2-1 for the parts outside the CDR3, the full variable domain is KAGVTQTPRYLIKTRGQQVTLSCSPISGHRSVSWYQQTPGQGLQFLFEYFSETQRNKGNFPGRFSGRQFSNSRSEMNVSTLELGDSALYLCASSLVRTSESDEQFFGPGTRLTVL.

This chain joins TRBV18 and TRBJ2-3; D is undetermined. Germline loops: CDR1 KGHSH, CDR2 LQKENI. The CDR3 consists of 15 residues. With 3 bases removed from V and 6 bases from J, the gap between germline ends came to 16 bases. Here the CDR3 DNA reads TGTGCCAGCTCACCCAATTCCGGGTCGCGGGATACGCAGTATTTT. Translated, it gives CASSPNSGSRDTQYF.

The V call is TRBV5-1, the J call TRBJ2-7; 7 bases agree with TRBD1. The germline V gene has CDR1 SGHRS and CDR2 YFSETQ. The V gene end was trimmed by 0 bases and the J gene end by 2 bases; junction bases not matched to a gene: 8. The length of the CDR3 is 16 residues. The CDR3 nucleotides read TGCGCCAGCAGCTTGGCCGAAGGGGGCCCAACCTACGAGCAGTACTTC. Its translation is CASSLAEGGPTYEQYF.

This clone occurred a few times. The chain carries TRBV19 and TRBJ1-1; D remains unclear. CDR3 length: 14 amino acids. With 6 bases removed from V and 3 bases from J, the gap between germline ends came to 14 bases. Germline-derived CDR1 and CDR2 are LNHDA and SQIVND (reference sequence). CDR3 nucleotide sequence: TGTGCCAGTAGCGTACCGCAGACTTACACTGAAGCTTTCTTT. As protein: CASSVPQTYTEAFF.

This chain joins TRBV24-1 and TRBJ2-7; TRBD1 might be the D (6 bases). Germline V gene data show CDR1 as KGHDR and CDR2 as SFDVKD. This CDR3 region has 14 residues. The V end lost 6 bases, the J end lost 0 bases, and 11 bases lay between the germline ends. This CDR3 is CATSPGHSSYEQYF. The CDR3 DNA sequence: TGTGCCACCAGTCCGGGACACAGCTCCTACGAGCAGTACTTC.

CDR3 region: CASLRTSGRANEQFF. The DNA of the CDR3 is TGTGCCAGCCTCCGGACTAGCGGGAGGGCCAATGAGCAGTTCTTC. The chain combines TRBV6-5 with TRBJ2-1; TRBD2 matches at 15 bases. With V trimmed by 8 bases and J by 6 bases, 5 bases remained unmatched. The CDR3 spans 15 residues. Per the germline V gene, CDR1 is MNHEY and CDR2 is SVGAGI.

This chain connects TRBV15 to TRBJ2-7; 8 nucleotides line up with TRBD1. V was pared by 0 bases and J by 5 bases, with 6 bases of the junction left unmatched. Germline CDR1 is LNHNV and CDR2 is YYDKDF (reference sequence). The CDR3 has 15 amino acids. Here the CDR3 reads CATSRDPGGLNEQYF. The CDR3 region has the DNA TGTGCCACCAGCAGAGATCCAGGGGGCTTAAACGAGCAGTACTTC.

The genes are TRBV6-6 and TRBJ2-2; 9 bases align to TRBD2. CDR3 size: 16 residues. Looked up from germline, CDR1 is MNHNY and CDR2 is SVGAGI (reference sequence). V was clipped by 8 bases and J by 5 bases; unmatched bases: 12. The CDR3 nucleotides read TGTGCCAGCGCCTCCGTTAGCGGGAGAGGGACCGGGGAGCTGTTTTTT. As protein: CASASVSGRGTGELFF.